The 23 T cell receptor beta chains listed next were all sequenced from one sample in a study of blood T cell repertoires in COVID-19. Sequenced by immunoSEQ multiplex PCR; TCRdb stores in-frame clones only, minus some. The sample lists a few hundred thousand clones, around nine tenths occurring once. Source material: PBMCs or T cells enriched from blood (not recorded which). The receptors come from a woman aged 50 to 65 who had recovered from COVID-19.

The chain combines TRBV18 with TRBJ1-2, with 7 bases lining up with TRBD1. The CDR3 is 15 residues long. Losses at the gene ends were 6 bases for V and 6 bases for J; bases not matched to a gene: 13. The V gene's germline CDR1 is KGHSH and CDR2 LQKENI. The CDR3 nucleotides are TGTGCCAGCTCGTCCGGGACAGACAAAAGGGATGGCTACACCTTC. Protein: CASSSGTDKRDGYTF.

The rearrangement uses TRBV7-2 and TRBJ2-2, with a possible D match to TRBD2 (6 bases). Germline assignment: CDR1 SGHTA and CDR2 FQGNSA. The CDR3 length is 14 residues. Trimming removed 6 bases at V and 2 bases at J, with 10 bases between. CDR3 DNA: TGTGCCAGCAGTCCTAGCGCCAACACCGGGGAGCTGTTTTTT. Its protein is CASSPSANTGELFF. Variable domain in full (rest from reference TRBV7-2 and TRBJ2-2): GAGVSQSPSNKVTEKGKDVELRCDPISGHTALYWYRQSLGQGLEFLIYFQGNSAPDKSGLPSDRFSAERTGGSVSTLTIQRTQQEDSAVYLCASSPSANTGELFFGEGSRLTVL.

The V gene is TRBV3-1 (or the pseudogene TRBV3-2), the J gene TRBJ1-6; 10 bases agree with TRBD1. Germline CDR1 LGHDT, CDR2 YNNKEL (reference sequence). CDR3 length: 15 amino acids. Germline trimming cut 3 bases from V and 5 bases from J; bases unmatched to any gene: 1. The chain's CDR3 is CASSHGQGDNSPLHF. CDR3 nucleotides: TGTGCCAGCAGCCACGGACAGGGGGATAATTCACCCCTCCACTTT.

The V gene is TRBV20-1, the J gene TRBJ2-3, with 8 bases lining up with TRBD2. This CDR3 has 14 amino acids. Germline CDR1 reads DFQATT; CDR2 reads SNEGSKA (reference sequence). The junction had 6 bases not matched to a gene; V was cut back by 3 bases and J by 4 bases. The CDR3 loop reads CSASRAGVADTQYF. Here the CDR3 DNA reads TGCAGTGCTAGTCGAGCGGGAGTCGCAGATACGCAGTATTTT.

V usage is TRBV30 and J usage is TRBJ2-7, with 9 bases fitting TRBD1. V was pared by 6 bases and J by 6 bases, with 9 bases of the junction left unmatched. Germline V CDR1 and CDR2: GTSNPN, SVGIG (reference sequence). The CDR3 length is 13 residues. The CDR3 DNA follows: TGTGCCTGTAGGGACAGGGTGACAGGCGAGCAGTACTTC. This encodes CACRDRVTGEQYF.

This clone came up once. This chain uses TRBV10-3 with TRBJ2-1, with 8 bases fitting TRBD2. The CDR3 is 13 amino acids. Losses at the gene ends were 8 bases for V and 8 bases for J; bases not matched to a gene: 8. CDR1 ENHRY and CDR2 SYGVKD come from the germline V gene. The CDR3 coding sequence is TGTGCCATCCGCCAGCGGGAGCTCGATGAGCAGTTCTTC. It yields the protein CAIRQRELDEQFF.

The chain joins TRBV2 to TRBJ1-3; TRBD1 agrees at 11 bases. This CDR3 contains 14 residues. CDR1 is SNHLY and CDR2 is FYNNEI in the germline V gene. The J segment lost 0 bases and the V segment lost 8 bases, leaving 0 bases of the junction unmatched. CDR3 amino acids: CASGQGASGNTIYF. CDR3 coding DNA: TGTGCCAGCGGACAGGGGGCCTCTGGAAACACCATATATTTT.

The genes are TRBV12-3 or TRBV12-4 and TRBJ1-2, with 8 bases fitting TRBD1. The CDR3 consists of 13 residues. V trimming: 5 bases; J trimming: 4 bases; junction bases outside the gene matches: 3. CDR3 in DNA: TGTGCCAGCAGTCGACAGGGGCCCTATGGCTACACCTTC. It specifies CASSRQGPYGYTF.

J is TRBJ1-1 and V is TRBV4-3; 10 nucleotides agree with TRBD1. Per the germline V gene, CDR1 is LGHNA and CDR2 is YSLEER. J gave up 0 bases and V 4 bases, and 5 bases lay outside the gene matches. The CDR3 sequence is 16 residues long. CDR3 protein: CASSPGQGQMNTEAFF. In DNA, the CDR3 is TGCGCCAGCAGCCCGGGACAGGGGCAAATGAACACTGAAGCTTTCTTT.

J is TRBJ1-1 and V is TRBV7-9; possibly TRBD1 for D (5 bases). Germline CDR1 SEHNR, CDR2 FQNEAQ (reference sequence). The germline V and J ends were trimmed by 2 bases and 4 bases, with 8 bases remaining between them. The length of the CDR3 is 13 residues. CDR3 sequence: CASSLQGTTEAFF. The CDR3 DNA follows: TGTGCCAGCAGCTTACAGGGAACCACTGAAGCTTTCTTT.

As DNA, the CDR3 is TGTGCCTGGGACAGTCGCAATGAGCAGTTCTTC. As protein: CAWDSRNEQFF. The chain combines TRBV30 with TRBJ2-1; weak D call: TRBD1 (5 bases). This CDR3 is 11 amino acids long. Per germline, CDR1 GTSNPN and CDR2 SVGIG (reference sequence). V lost 5 bases to trimming and J lost 6 bases, with 8 bases between them.

The rearrangement joins TRBV6-5 to TRBJ1-1; TRBD1 matches 7 bases. V lost 8 bases to trimming and J lost 7 bases; unmatched junction nucleotides: 10. Germline CDR1 reads MNHEY; CDR2 reads SVGAGI. The CDR3 is 13 amino acids. CDR3 amino acids: CASDRGRRFEAFF. CDR3 nucleotide sequence: TGTGCCAGCGATAGGGGGCGCCGGTTTGAAGCTTTCTTT.

The chain links TRBV2 to TRBJ1-5, with D possibly TRBD1 on 5 matching bases. The CDR3 totals 16 residues. The V gene's germline CDR1 is SNHLY and CDR2 FYNNEI. The V gene lost 2 bases and the J gene lost 7 bases, with 18 bases spanning the gap. The CDR3 sequence is CASSERADSYRQPQHF. The CDR3, as DNA: TGTGCCAGCAGTGAAAGGGCCGACTCTTACAGGCAGCCCCAGCATTTT.

This clone was found a few times. CDR3 residues: CASSLVEFTGQYF. The CDR3 DNA reads as TGTGCCAGCAGCTTAGTTGAATTTACCGGGCAGTACTTC. V gene TRBV11-1 combines with J gene TRBJ2-7; D not certain. There are 13 residues in the CDR3. V lost 1 base and J 9 bases, leaving 13 bases between the germline ends. The germline V gene encodes CDR1 SGHAT and CDR2 FQDESV (reference sequence).

The table lists this clone with a count of one. This chain uses TRBV4-3 with TRBJ2-2; 11 nucleotides align to TRBD2. Germline V CDR1 and CDR2: LGHNA, YSLEER. The CDR3 is 18 residues long. After removal of 4 bases from V and 4 bases from J, the junction contained 11 bases not matched to a gene. The CDR3 DNA is TGCGCCAGCAGCCGGGGACTAGCGGACCTTCTACTCACCGGGGAGCTGTTTTTT. Encoded protein: CASSRGLADLLLTGELFF.

The chain uses TRBV7-6 and TRBJ1-1, with 7 bases that match TRBD1. V lost 5 bases, J lost 0 bases, and 6 bases stayed unmatched. This CDR3 region has 15 residues. Germline-derived CDR1 and CDR2 are SGHVS and FNYEAQ. The CDR3 DNA reads as TGTGCCAGCAGCGCCTTGACAGGGATGAACACTGAAGCTTTCTTT. Its translation is CASSALTGMNTEAFF.

The chain employs TRBV28 and TRBJ2-7; D is uncertain. Germline V gene lookup returns CDR1 MDHEN and CDR2 SYDVKM. V was pared by 5 bases and J by 2 bases, with 10 bases between. This CDR3 spans 13 amino acids. The CDR3 DNA is TGTGCCAGCAGTCCCTCCCCGGCCTACGAGCAGTACTTC. Its translation: CASSPSPAYEQYF.

This chain uses TRBV28 with TRBJ2-2; D not resolved. Germline V gene lookup returns CDR1 MDHEN and CDR2 SYDVKM. With 5 bases removed from V and 2 bases from J, the gap between germline ends came to 15 bases. The CDR3 is 16 residues long. CDR3 nucleotide sequence: TGTGCCAGCAGTCCGAGTCCGAGATTCAACACCGGGGAGCTGTTTTTT. Translation: CASSPSPRFNTGELFF.

This rearrangement joins TRBV19 to TRBJ1-2, with 10 bases fitting TRBD1. The J segment lost 1 base and the V segment lost 4 bases, leaving 6 bases of the junction unmatched. The CDR3 is 16 residues long. CDR1 is LNHDA and CDR2 is SQIVND in the germline V gene (reference sequence). The CDR3 sequence is CASSSPDRGYNYGYTF. In nucleotides, the CDR3 is TGTGCCAGTAGTAGCCCGGACAGGGGGTATAACTATGGCTACACCTTC.

The genes are TRBV12-5 and TRBJ1-1; D may be TRBD1 (5 bases). Trimming left V 5 bases short and J 0 bases short, with 13 bases between. This CDR3 has 15 amino acids. Germline CDR1 is LGHNT and CDR2 is FRNRAP. CDR3 protein: CASGPPTAMNTEAFF. CDR3 nucleotide sequence: TGTGCTAGTGGTCCCCCGACAGCCATGAACACTGAAGCTTTCTTT. Full variable domain (remainder filled in from reference TRBV12-5 and TRBJ1-1): DARVTQTPRHKVTEMGQEVTMRCQPILGHNTVFWYRQTMMQGLELLAYFRNRAPLDDSGMPKDRFSAEMPDATLATLKIQPSEPRDSAVYFCASGPPTAMNTEAFFGQGTRLTVV.

This clone was recorded once. J is TRBJ2-2 and V is TRBV27; possibly TRBD2 for D (6 bases). The CDR3 length is 16 residues. Germline-derived CDR1 and CDR2 are MNHEY and SMNVEV (reference sequence). Between the trimmed V and J ends, which lost 3 bases and 0 bases, there was a span of 11 bases. Written as DNA, the CDR3 is TGTGCCAGCAGTTTTGTCGGGGGATCGAACACCGGGGAGCTGTTTTTT. It yields the protein CASSFVGGSNTGELFF.

This sequence joins TRBV19 and TRBJ2-7; D perhaps matches TRBD2 (6 bases). Trimming took 3 bases from V and 2 from J, leaving 14 bases between them. CDR1 and CDR2 (germline): LNHDA, SQIVND (reference sequence). The CDR3 is 15 amino acids. CDR3 DNA sequence: TGTGCCAGTAGTATTCGGACGGGAGAAACCTACGAGCAGTACTTC. This translates into CASSIRTGETYEQYF. The full variable domain, in which reference TRBV19 and TRBJ2-7 provide the parts outside the CDR3, is DGGITQSPKYLFRKEGQNVTLSCEQNLNHDAMYWYRQDPGQGLRLIYYSQIVNDFQKGDIAEGYSVSREKKESFPLTVTSAQKNPTAFYLCASSIRTGETYEQYFGPGTRLTVT.

The chain has TRBV27 and TRBJ1-2; TRBD1 is a possible D gene (5 bases). The CDR3 is made up of 14 amino acids. The V gene lost 7 bases and the J gene lost 7 bases, with 19 bases spanning the gap. CDR1 is MNHEY and CDR2 is SMNVEV in the germline V gene (reference sequence). The CDR3 DNA reads as TGTGCCAGCACTCCTGCGGGGGGATTTGGTGGCTACACCTTC. Translated, it gives CASTPAGGFGGYTF.